This TCR beta chain was recovered during a study of T cell responses to AZD1222 COVID-19 vaccine. Whole-study results and caveats: Spike-spanning, vaccine-associated CD4 TCRs were dominant at 160-218 and 743-854.

Assay used: immunoSEQ multiplex PCR; TCRdb lists only in-frame clones, some missing. The table shows 150,000 or so clones, with around 90% occurring only once. This clone appeared once. What it binds is not known. Germline values: CDR1 SGHVS, CDR2 FQNEAQ. The CDR3 extends over 14 amino acids. V lost 5 bases to trimming and J lost 2 bases, with 10 bases between them. This chain links TRBV7-8 with TRBJ1-5, with D perhaps matching TRBD1 (5 bases). The sequenced sample was peripheral blood, obtained on day 0 of AZD1222 vaccination. The sequence was obtained from an adult in good health. CDR3 sequence reads: CASSPPGGNQPQHF. The CDR3 DNA sequence: TGTGCCAGCAGCCCCCCGGGGGGCAATCAGCCCCAGCATTTT.